This record covers a single T cell receptor beta chain. Its target is unknown. There are 18 residues in the CDR3. V shed 1 base and J 8 bases; nucleotides not matched to a gene: 13. The germline V gene encodes CDR1 LGHDT and CDR2 YNNKEL (reference sequence). The TCRbeta library incorporated unique molecular identifiers. TCRdb analysed the PCR reads with MiXCR anew, one entry per CDR3 protein. The sample consists of some 180,000 distinct CDR3 sequences, 6.6% of them appearing once. This specimen belongs to a study of T-cell reconstitution after alpha-beta-depleted transplantation in children. Regarding the study as a whole: When one year had passed after transplant, most T-cell counts and diversity came from newly produced T cells. Reported findings indicate that, about two months after transplant, alpha-beta T cells came from several hundred expanded clones, which were derived from non-depleted graft cells.

Source: PBMCs, taken before TCRalphabeta/CD19-depleted stem cell transplant. The TCR was taken from a boy younger than 10 with acute lymphoblastic leukemia, due to receive a stem cell transplant. The chain has TRBV3-1 and TRBJ2-1; 11 bases line up with TRBD2. In nucleotides, the CDR3 is TGTGCCAGCAGCCAAGTTCCCTCTAGCGGGAGGACTTGGGATGAGCAGTTCTTC. It specifies CASSQVPSSGRTWDEQFF.